A selection of T cell receptor beta chains follows, all from one sample in a study of regulatory T cells in long-lasting Graves disease. TCRdb re-derived calls from the multiplex PCR reads in MiXCR, one entry per CDR3 protein. The table has some 370,000 distinct CDR3 sequences, 12% seen once. The sample was also reused in another study, on T cells in Graves' hyperthyroidism and ophthalmopathy.

This specimen was peripheral blood mononuclear cells (PBMCs), taken at new diagnosis, from a patient treated with antithyroid drugs. The source of these receptors is a woman in her late teens or twenties with Graves disease. The CDR3 runs from the conserved cysteine through the conserved F or W. D genes are given only for firm matches. Clone size is stated in some rows and not others, as once, few, many or a class when expanded.

d_call | cdr3_length | clone_size | v_call | cdr3_aa
NA | 22 | many | TRBV20-1 | CSARDLSVLLAEGPGWAYEQYF
NA | 16 | few | TRBV4-1 | CASSHLGLANTGELFF
NA | 12 | many | TRBV7-2 | CASSLGRTREFF
NA | 17 | many | TRBV9 | CASSVGAFGRSNEKLFF
NA | 14 | many | TRBV7-9 | CASSFTDTNYGYTF
TRBD2 | 14 | many | TRBV6-1 | CASRSGRAVGEQFF
NA | 16 | few | TRBV4-1 | CASSQRPGAGGGEQFF
NA | 12 | many | TRBV29-1 | CSANIQPMSQYF
TRBD2 | 16 | many | TRBV2 | CASSEVVGGPIGELFF
TRBD2 | 18 | many | TRBV7-2 | CASSLAIGSGGWTDTQYF
NA | 11 | many | TRBV29-1 | CSVQDLWEQYF
NA | 12 | NA | TRBV20-1 | CSGASFDNEQFF
TRBD1 | 14 | NA | TRBV18 | CASSPDRVRDGYTF
TRBD2 | 13 | many | TRBV6-2/TRBV6-3 | CASSSGRLAVRYF
NA | 11 | many | TRBV2 | CASTENTEAFF
TRBD2 | 15 | many | TRBV10-3 | CAISETSGRSNEQFF
NA | 15 | many | TRBV19 | CASSREFRVAGELFF
NA | 15 | many | TRBV7-2 | CASSPPGNSYNEQFF
TRBD1 | 13 | many | TRBV10-3 | CAIGETGRTEAFF
TRBD1 | 18 | many | TRBV19 | CASGTGANTRHVNTEAFF
TRBD2 | 15 | NA | TRBV9 | CASSVVLAGGDEQFF
TRBD1 | 17 | few | TRBV11-2 | CASSLVGGRQGRHEQYF
TRBD2 | 16 | few | TRBV7-2 | CASSLELAGGLDTQYF